The 32 T cell receptor beta chains given below trace back to one sample, sequenced in a study of blood T cell repertoires in COVID-19. The data were produced by immunoSEQ multiplex PCR, yet TCRdb's version contains in-frame clones alone and is incomplete. This sample has around 150,000 clones; 85% to 95% occur once, and the top ten carry about 4.5%. The sequencing input was peripheral blood. The receptors come from a woman in her 50s with acute or convalescent COVID-19.

The gene calls are TRBV6-5 and TRBJ2-2, with TRBD2 as a possible D gene (6 bases). Trimming took 6 bases from V and 1 from J, leaving 12 bases between them. Germline CDR1 and CDR2: MNHEY and SVGAGI. This CDR3 is 15 amino acids long. The CDR3 loop reads CASRTPGRNTGELFF. The CDR3 DNA follows: TGTGCCAGCAGGACCCCCGGGAGGAACACCGGGGAGCTGTTTTTT.

The chain carries TRBV6-5 and TRBJ1-1; D is unclear. Trimming removed 5 bases from V and 4 bases from J, with 11 bases in between. CDR3 size: 13 residues. CDR1 MNHEY and CDR2 SVGAGI come from the germline V gene. The CDR3 is CASSNTWSTEAFF. The CDR3, as DNA: TGTGCCAGCAGTAACACTTGGAGCACTGAAGCTTTCTTT.

V and J are TRBV11-3 and TRBJ2-5, with 8 bases lining up with TRBD2. The CDR3 has 15 residues. V lost 5 bases to trimming and J lost 2 bases; unmatched junction nucleotides: 7. CDR1 and CDR2 (germline): SGHNT, YENEEA. CDR3 nucleotide sequence: TGTGCCAGCAGCCCAGGCGGGGGGCCTCAAGAGACCCAGTACTTC. Amino acid sequence: CASSPGGGPQETQYF.

The chain carries TRBV2 and TRBJ1-6; 8 nucleotides align to TRBD1. V was clipped by 7 bases and J by 10 bases; unmatched bases: 9. Germline values: CDR1 SNHLY, CDR2 FYNNEI. The CDR3 runs 14 residues. The CDR3 DNA reads TGTGCCAGCACCCTGGACAGGGTTACCTCACCCCTCCACTTT. Its translation is CASTLDRVTSPLHF.

The CDR3 reads CASSLDFYEQYF. The CDR3 DNA follows: TGTGCCAGCAGCTTGGACTTCTACGAGCAGTACTTC. The chain links TRBV7-2 to TRBJ2-7; D is perhaps TRBD2 (5 bases). Germline V CDR1 and CDR2: SGHTA, FQGNSA. The CDR3 is 12 amino acids. V was trimmed by 3 bases and J by 3 bases, leaving 6 bases between them. The variable domain in full, with the rest retrieved from reference TRBV7-2 and TRBJ2-7, is GAGVSQSPSNKVTEKGKDVELRCDPISGHTALYWYRQSLGQGLEFLIYFQGNSAPDKSGLPSDRFSAERTGGSVSTLTIQRTQQEDSAVYLCASSLDFYEQYFGPGTRLTVT.

The rearrangement uses TRBV13 and TRBJ2-3, with TRBD2 matching over 11 bases. The germline gives CDR1 PRHDT, CDR2 FYEKMQ (reference sequence). This CDR3 is built from 16 residues. V shed 6 bases, J shed 6 bases, and the junction held 11 bases outside the gene matches. The CDR3 DNA reads TGTGCCAGCAGTTACCTTAGCGGGAGGGCACAGGATACGCAGTATTTT. Amino acids: CASSYLSGRAQDTQYF.

The J gene is TRBJ2-7, the V gene TRBV6-2 or TRBV6-3; TRBD1 is a possible D gene (6 bases). The CDR3 spans 12 residues. V was cut by 6 bases and J by 3 bases, with 9 bases left in between. Per germline, CDR1 MNHEY and CDR2 SVGEGT. Written as DNA, the CDR3 is TGTGCCAGCAGCCCACAGGGCTACGAGCAGTACTTC. This translates into CASSPQGYEQYF.

The J gene is TRBJ1-2, the V gene TRBV12-3 or TRBV12-4; possible D gene TRBD1, 6 bases. The CDR3 sequence is 12 residues long. Trimming left V 6 bases short and J 7 bases short, with 12 bases between. The CDR3 region has the DNA TGTGCCAGCAGGTTCCAGGGGACTGGCTACACCTTC. This translates into CASRFQGTGYTF.

As DNA, the CDR3 is TGCGCCAGCAGCCTCGACAGGGGAGGGGGCTACACCTTC. Translation: CASSLDRGGGYTF. This chain links TRBV5-1 with TRBJ1-2; 8 bases are shared with TRBD1. The CDR3 loop spans 13 amino acids. V lost 4 bases, J lost 8 bases, and 7 bases stayed unmatched. Per germline, CDR1 SGHRS and CDR2 YFSETQ.

This sequence joins TRBV30 and TRBJ1-4; 7 bases align to TRBD1. The CDR3 sequence is 18 residues long. Germline CDR1 is GTSNPN and CDR2 is SVGIG (reference sequence). The ends lost 2 bases at V and 0 bases at J; junction bases unmatched: 12. The CDR3 DNA sequence: TGTGCCTGGAGTCCCTCTTGGGGACAGCCAGCAACTAATGAAAAACTGTTTTTT. Its protein is CAWSPSWGQPATNEKLFF.

This clone was detected only once. The V gene is TRBV28, the J gene TRBJ2-5, with TRBD1 matching over 7 bases. CDR1 and CDR2 from the germline V gene are MDHEN and SYDVKM. The CDR3 has 15 amino acids. V was pared by 4 bases and J by 5 bases, with 10 bases of the junction left unmatched. The CDR3, as DNA: TGTGCCAGCAGTTCCCCGACAGGGTCGGTGGAGACCCAGTACTTC. Its protein is CASSSPTGSVETQYF.

The rearrangement links TRBV14 to TRBJ2-3, with 8 nucleotides matching TRBD2. CDR1 and CDR2 from the germline V gene are SGHDN and FVKESK. V was pared by 0 bases and J by 4 bases, with 0 bases of the junction left unmatched. The CDR3 is 14 residues long. The CDR3 nucleotides are TGTGCCAGCAGCCAAGAACTAGCGGCAGATACGCAGTATTTT. Its translation is CASSQELAADTQYF.

CDR3 in DNA: TGTGCCAGCAGCAAGGACAGGGGTCTCACAGATACGCAGTATTTT. Translation: CASSKDRGLTDTQYF. The V call is TRBV6-6, the J call TRBJ2-3; TRBD1 matches at 9 bases. Per the germline V gene, CDR1 is MNHNY and CDR2 is SVGAGI (reference sequence). There are 15 residues in the CDR3. V was pared by 6 bases and J by 2 bases, with 6 bases of the junction left unmatched.

This clone was recorded once. CDR3 amino acids: CASSLSGGQTDTQYF. Written as DNA, the CDR3 is TGTGCCAGCAGCTTATCTGGGGGCCAAACAGATACGCAGTATTTT. The J gene is TRBJ2-3, the V gene TRBV7-9, with D tentatively TRBD1 (6 bases). This CDR3 spans 15 amino acids. The germline V gene encodes CDR1 SEHNR and CDR2 FQNEAQ (reference sequence). V gave up 2 bases and J gave up 3 bases, with 12 bases separating them.

V gene TRBV30 combines with J gene TRBJ1-6; D is unclear. Germline V gene lookup returns CDR1 GTSNPN and CDR2 SVGIG (reference sequence). Trimming left V 0 bases short and J 10 bases short, with 13 bases between. The CDR3 has 14 amino acids. The chain's CDR3 is CAWSVRGFGSPLHF. CDR3 DNA: TGTGCCTGGAGTGTAAGAGGGTTTGGATCACCCCTCCACTTT. Looking up the rest from reference TRBV30 and TRBJ1-6 gives the full variable domain: SQTIHQWPATLVQPVGSPLSLECTVEGTSNPNLYWYRQAAGRGLQLLFYSVGIGQISSEVPQNLSASRPQDRQFILSSKKLLLSDSGFYLCAWSVRGFGSPLHFGNGTRLTVT.

This chain joins TRBV5-1 and TRBJ1-2; TRBD1 aligns across 10 bases. CDR1 and CDR2 from the germline V gene are SGHRS and YFSETQ. This CDR3 comprises 14 residues. The V segment lost 4 bases and the J segment 2 bases; nucleotides outside the gene matches: 2. CDR3: CASSDRGRNYGYTF. The CDR3, as DNA: TGCGCCAGCAGCGACAGGGGGCGGAACTATGGCTACACCTTC.

This chain uses TRBV3-1 (or the pseudogene TRBV3-2) with TRBJ1-2; 8 bases line up with TRBD1. J was trimmed by 2 bases and V by 7 bases; bases with no gene match: 6. CDR3 length equals 14 residues. CDR1 LGHDT and CDR2 YNNKEL come from the germline V gene (reference sequence). The CDR3 bases are TGTGCCAGCACCCCGACAGGGGCGAACTATGGCTACACCTTC. It codes for CASTPTGANYGYTF.

The sample holds one count of this clone. The CDR3 region is CASRPGQGSSGANVLTF. The DNA of the CDR3 is TGTGCCAGTAGACCGGGACAGGGATCATCGGGGGCCAACGTCCTGACTTTC. The chain has TRBV2 and TRBJ2-6, with 9 bases aligning to TRBD1. CDR3 length equals 17 residues. The germline CDR1 and CDR2 sequences are SNHLY and FYNNEI. The J segment lost 4 bases and the V segment lost 9 bases, leaving 13 bases of the junction unmatched.

The chain recombines TRBV28 with TRBJ2-5, with TRBD2 matching 7 bases. Germline V gene sequence: CDR1 MDHEN, CDR2 SYDVKM. CDR3 length equals 13 residues. J gave up 6 bases and V 5 bases, and 6 bases lay outside the gene matches. In nucleotides, the CDR3 is TGTGCCAGCAGTCTTGGGGGGGAACAGACCCAGTACTTC. Its translation: CASSLGGEQTQYF.

This chain uses TRBV9 with TRBJ2-1; TRBD2 is a possible D gene (6 bases). CDR1 is SGDLS and CDR2 is YYNGEE in the germline V gene. With 0 bases removed from V and 4 bases from J, the gap between germline ends came to 14 bases. The CDR3 length is 16 residues. CDR3 bases: TGTGCCAGCAGCGTAGGTAGCGGCAAAGCTTACAATGAGCAGTTCTTC. This encodes CASSVGSGKAYNEQFF.

The V and J genes are TRBV18 and TRBJ1-1; 8 nucleotides line up with TRBD1. V dropped 4 bases and J dropped 5; count of bases not matched to a gene: 6. CDR3 length equals 14 residues. Germline V gene sequence: CDR1 KGHSH, CDR2 LQKENI. The CDR3 spells CASSLQGEGTEAFF. The DNA for the CDR3 is TGTGCCAGCTCACTACAGGGGGAGGGAACTGAAGCTTTCTTT.

The chain recombines TRBV9 with TRBJ1-5; 7 bases are a match to TRBD1. CDR3 length: 15 amino acids. The V gene end was trimmed by 4 bases and the J gene end by 2 bases; junction bases not matched to a gene: 6. Per the germline V gene, CDR1 is SGDLS and CDR2 is YYNGEE. The CDR3 protein is CASSPTGSGNQPQHF. For the CDR3, the DNA is TGTGCCAGCAGCCCGACAGGGAGCGGCAATCAGCCCCAGCATTTT.

V is TRBV19 and J is TRBJ1-6; 7 bases are a match to TRBD1. This CDR3 comprises 15 residues. CDR1 is LNHDA, CDR2 SQIVND, per germline (reference sequence). The junction had 7 bases not matched to a gene; V was cut back by 4 bases and J by 7 bases. CDR3: CASSKTGTVNSPLHF. The CDR3 DNA is TGTGCCAGTAGTAAGACAGGGACGGTAAATTCACCCCTCCACTTT.

The gene calls are TRBV28 and TRBJ1-3; 10 bases are shared with TRBD1. CDR3 length: 18 amino acids. Germline CDR1 reads MDHEN; CDR2 reads SYDVKM. With 5 bases clipped from V and 0 bases from J, the junction kept 10 bases outside the gene matches. Written as DNA, the CDR3 is TGTGCCAGCAGTGGGGACAGGGGCCTTCACCTCTCTGGAAACACCATATATTTT. This translates into CASSGDRGLHLSGNTIYF.

This sequence joins TRBV9 and TRBJ2-1, with D perhaps TRBD1 (6 bases). The CDR3 spans 15 residues. The germline V gene has CDR1 SGDLS and CDR2 YYNGEE. V dropped 0 bases and J dropped 8 bases, with 15 bases sitting between them. This chain's CDR3 is CASSVGTAPRDEQFF. The CDR3 DNA is TGTGCCAGCAGCGTAGGGACAGCCCCTCGGGATGAGCAGTTCTTC.

This rearrangement joins TRBV24-1 to TRBJ2-2; 8 nucleotides match TRBD1. The ends lost 3 bases at V and 7 bases at J; junction bases unmatched: 6. CDR3 length: 15 residues. Germline CDR1 and CDR2: KGHDR and SFDVKD. Here the CDR3 reads CATSDQDRGGGELFF. The CDR3 DNA reads TGTGCCACCAGTGATCAAGACAGGGGAGGCGGGGAGCTGTTTTTT.

This chain connects TRBV27 to TRBJ2-1; D is unclear. The germline V gene has CDR1 MNHEY and CDR2 SMNVEV (reference sequence). The CDR3 spans 15 residues. With 5 bases removed from V and 3 bases from J, the gap between germline ends came to 14 bases. The CDR3 sequence is CASSTNPSGYNEQFF. The CDR3 nucleotides read TGTGCCAGCAGTACAAATCCTTCGGGCTACAATGAGCAGTTCTTC.

The V gene is TRBV7-2, the J gene TRBJ1-6; D unclear. The germline gives CDR1 SGHTA, CDR2 FQGNSA. The CDR3 contains 14 residues. V was cut by 2 bases and J by 7 bases, with 9 bases left in between. CDR3 region: CASSLTTENSPLHF. The DNA for the CDR3 is TGTGCCAGCAGCTTAACTACCGAGAATTCACCCCTCCACTTT.

The V gene is TRBV27, the J gene TRBJ2-2; 12 bases line up with TRBD2. Germline CDR1 is MNHEY and CDR2 is SMNVEV (reference sequence). The CDR3 consists of 16 residues. V was pared by 5 bases and J by 6 bases, with 7 bases of the junction left unmatched. The DNA of the CDR3 is TGTGCCAGCAGTAGACTAGCGGGAGATCGGGCCGGGGAGCTGTTTTTT. It specifies CASSRLAGDRAGELFF.

The chain carries TRBV2 and TRBJ2-2; 9 nucleotides agree with TRBD1. CDR1 SNHLY and CDR2 FYNNEI come from the germline V gene. V lost 5 bases and J lost 2; bases outside the gene matches: 3. The CDR3 is made up of 15 amino acids. CDR3 region: CASSRDRVNTGELFF. CDR3 DNA sequence: TGTGCCAGCAGTCGGGACAGGGTTAACACCGGGGAGCTGTTTTTT.

This chain uses TRBV6-2 or TRBV6-3 with TRBJ1-2, with D unclear. Trimming stripped 6 bases from V and 6 bases from J, with 20 bases between. Germline loops: CDR1 MNHEY, CDR2 SVGEGT. The CDR3 length is 15 residues. CDR3 in DNA: TGTGCCAGCAGCCCCACGGGAGATTTTCGAAATGGCTACACCTTC. Amino acid sequence: CASSPTGDFRNGYTF.

V gene TRBV10-3 combines with J gene TRBJ2-5; tentative D call: TRBD1 (5 bases). Deletions cut 5 bases from V and 4 bases from J, with 11 bases between. CDR1 ENHRY and CDR2 SYGVKD come from the germline V gene. CDR3 length: 13 residues. The CDR3 is CAISSQVGETQYF. The DNA of the CDR3 is TGTGCCATCAGTTCACAGGTTGGAGAGACCCAGTACTTC.